A single sample is the source of the 16 T cell receptor beta chains below, sequenced in a study of shared clonotypes between healthy human individuals. The table came from immunoSEQ multiplex PCR; TCRdb's copy has only in-frame clones and leaves some out. The table has about 110,000 clones, approximately 70% seen once; the top ten hold approximately 23%. The sequenced material came from memory CD8+ T cells sorted from blood. Stated subset: CD45RO+ cells pooled with CCR7-negative TemRA cells. These receptors came from a woman in her thirties in good health.

This clone was found many times. The chain links TRBV9 to TRBJ2-7, with 10 positions matching TRBD2. The J segment lost 5 bases and the V segment lost 1 base, leaving 6 bases of the junction unmatched. This CDR3 spans 15 amino acids. From germline, CDR1 is SGDLS and CDR2 YYNGEE. The CDR3 DNA reads TGTGCCAGCAGCGTACTAGCGGGAGCTTCCCACGAGCAGTACTTC. This gives the protein CASSVLAGASHEQYF.

This clone was detected ten times or more. The V call is TRBV4-1, the J call TRBJ1-5; 7 bases align to TRBD1. CDR1 and CDR2 (germline): MGHRA, YSYEKL. J gave up 4 bases and V 1 base, and 13 bases lay outside the gene matches. The CDR3 runs 18 residues. CDR3 nucleotides: TGCGCCAGCAGCCAAGTCCGACTCGGGACAGAAACAAATCAGCCCCAGCATTTT. Translation gives CASSQVRLGTETNQPQHF.

The chain uses TRBV7-9 and TRBJ1-5; TRBD1 is a possible D gene (6 bases). The CDR3 totals 15 residues. V gave up 5 bases and J gave up 2 bases, with 13 bases separating them. CDR1 is SEHNR, CDR2 FQNEAQ, per germline (reference sequence). CDR3 sequence: CASSPVGAGNQPQHF. In DNA form, the CDR3 reads TGTGCCAGCAGCCCCGTGGGGGCTGGCAATCAGCCCCAGCATTTT.

This chain connects TRBV4-1 to TRBJ1-1, with a weak D call TRBD1 (6 bases). The CDR3 has 14 residues. CDR1 and CDR2 from the germline V gene are MGHRA and YSYEKL. With 4 bases removed from V and 3 bases from J, the gap between germline ends came to 12 bases. This CDR3 is CASSRQRGDTEAFF. The DNA of the CDR3 is TGCGCCAGCAGCCGCCAAAGGGGGGACACTGAAGCTTTCTTT.

The gene calls are TRBV5-6 and TRBJ1-4, with D maybe TRBD1 (6 bases). The CDR3 has 17 residues. Germline lookup yields CDR1 SGHDT and CDR2 YYEEEE. With 1 base removed from V and 0 bases from J, the gap between germline ends came to 13 bases. CDR3 bases: TGTGCCAGCAGCTTGTTGGGGGCAGTGTCAACTAATGAAAAACTGTTTTTT. Amino acids: CASSLLGAVSTNEKLFF.

This sequence joins TRBV5-1 and TRBJ1-4; the D is unclear. Germline V gives CDR1 SGHRS, CDR2 YFSETQ. V lost 7 bases, J lost 7 bases, and 23 bases lay in between. The CDR3 has 16 amino acids. The chain's CDR3 is CASRGGTHRLGEKLFF. The CDR3 nucleotides are TGCGCCAGCCGAGGAGGCACCCATCGACTTGGTGAAAAACTGTTTTTT.

This clone was counted at least ten times. The J gene is TRBJ1-4, the V gene TRBV27; TRBD1 agrees at 9 bases. In germline, CDR1 is MNHEY, CDR2 SMNVEV (reference sequence). The trim removed 6 bases at V and 8 bases at J, leaving 7 bases unmatched. The CDR3 sequence is 14 residues long. The CDR3 sequence: CASSRGQGNEKLFF. The CDR3, as DNA: TGTGCCAGCAGCCGCGGACAGGGGAACGAAAAACTGTTTTTT.

This clone counts as medium-sized. The gene calls are TRBV2 and TRBJ1-6; no firm D call. The CDR3 spans 15 residues. CDR1 SNHLY and CDR2 FYNNEI come from the germline V gene. The V gene lost 7 bases and the J gene lost 0 bases, with 10 bases spanning the gap. CDR3 amino acids: CASNRPSSYNSPLHF. CDR3 DNA sequence: TGTGCCAGCAACCGGCCGAGCTCCTATAATTCACCCCTCCACTTT.

The V gene is TRBV19, the J gene TRBJ1-4; unclear D gene. The CDR3 has 15 residues. Germline assignment: CDR1 LNHDA and CDR2 SQIVND (reference sequence). Trimming cost V 3 bases and J 5 bases, with 13 bases left between them. The CDR3 reads CASSIWAVANEKLFF. The CDR3 nucleotides read TGTGCCAGTAGTATCTGGGCCGTCGCGAATGAAAAACTGTTTTTT. Full variable domain (missing parts from reference TRBV19 and TRBJ1-4): DGGITQSPKYLFRKEGQNVTLSCEQNLNHDAMYWYRQDPGQGLRLIYYSQIVNDFQKGDIAEGYSVSREKKESFPLTVTSAQKNPTAFYLCASSIWAVANEKLFFGSGTQLSVL.

The chain combines TRBV7-6 with TRBJ2-1; a weak D match, TRBD1 (7 bases). CDR1 is SGHVS, CDR2 FNYEAQ, per germline. This CDR3 is built from 17 residues. V was pared by 5 bases and J by 2 bases, with 19 bases between. CDR3 region: CASSLGQGEAAYNEQFF. CDR3 DNA sequence: TGTGCCAGCAGCCTAGGGCAGGGGGAGGCCGCCTACAATGAGCAGTTCTTC.

J is TRBJ2-5 and V is TRBV28, with D possibly matching TRBD2 (6 bases). The better agreement between TRBJ2-7 and the DNA end casts doubt on the J call. The CDR3 is 15 amino acids. Germline V gene lookup returns CDR1 MDHEN and CDR2 SYDVKM. The CDR3 sequence is CASSMLLGSAYEQYF. For the CDR3, the DNA is TGTGCCAGCAGTATGCTGCTCGGGAGCGCCTACGAGCAGTACTTC.

V and J are TRBV11-2 and TRBJ2-1; TRBD2 is a possible D gene (6 bases). V gave up 4 bases and J gave up 14 bases, with 15 bases separating them. From germline, CDR1 is SGHAT and CDR2 FQNNGV. The CDR3 spans 12 residues. CDR3 DNA: TGTGCCAGCAGCTCTCCCGGGACTTCGGAGTTCTTC. Encoded protein: CASSSPGTSEFF.

The V call is TRBV18, the J call TRBJ1-2; D call uncertain. The CDR3 length is 14 residues. The V end was cut by 3 bases, the J end by 4 bases, with 12 bases between. Germline lookup yields CDR1 KGHSH and CDR2 LQKENI. The CDR3 bases are TGTGCCAGCTCACCTCGAGCAGGATCCTATGGCTACACCTTC. Translated: CASSPRAGSYGYTF.

This rearrangement joins TRBV18 to TRBJ1-3, with D uncertain. The V end was cut by 3 bases, the J end by 0 bases, with 6 bases between. The CDR3 is 14 residues long. Germline V gene sequence: CDR1 KGHSH, CDR2 LQKENI. The CDR3 reads CASSPQSSGNTIYF. CDR3 bases: TGTGCCAGCTCACCCCAGAGCTCTGGAAACACCATATATTTT.

The sample holds many counts of this clone. The chain links TRBV5-1 to TRBJ1-4; D remains unclear. V lost 0 bases and J 5 bases, leaving 11 bases between the germline ends. Germline V lookup: CDR1 SGHRS, CDR2 YFSETQ. This CDR3 has 15 amino acids. CDR3 sequence reads: CASSLEGLNNEKLFF. Written as DNA, the CDR3 is TGCGCCAGCAGCTTGGAGGGCCTCAACAATGAAAAACTGTTTTTT.

This clone was counted once. The chain recombines TRBV28 with TRBJ1-1; no clear D gene. The CDR3 consists of 11 residues. Trimming took off 6 bases at V and 7 bases at J, with 9 bases between the two ends. CDR1 and CDR2 from the germline V gene are MDHEN and SYDVKM. The CDR3: CASRYMGEAFF. In DNA, the CDR3 is TGTGCCAGCAGGTACATGGGTGAAGCTTTCTTT.